This T cell receptor beta chain was found in a study of T cells in Graves' hyperthyroidism and ophthalmopathy. This clonotype was counted at least ten times. Antigen: not known. Hyperthyroidism, newly diagnosed and lasting under 2 months, affected patients aged 18 to 65. Used for diagnoses were clinical symptoms, serum thyroxine and TRAb, thyroid ultrasound and orbital computed tomography. Researchers took RNA transcripts and amplified the TCR beta CDR3 regions from them. First-round RT-PCR of the TCR CDR3 relied on the HTBI primer set. TCRdb reprocessed the multiplex PCR reads with MiXCR, giving one entry per CDR3 protein. The table shows roughly 580,000 distinct CDR3 sequences, with roughly 13% occurring only once. Germline CDR1 reads MNHNS; CDR2 reads SASEGT. The CDR3 length is 17 residues. V shed 7 bases, J shed 7 bases, and the junction held 16 bases outside the gene matches. Study results and limitations: Also found in blood were most expanded thyroid clonotypes above 0.001.

Sequenced sample: blood. This sequence joins TRBV6-1 and TRBJ1-4, with TRBD1 matching 9 bases. The TCR comes from a woman in her 30s with Graves' hyperthyroidism that later progressed to Graves' ophthalmopathy. CDR3 DNA: TGTGCCAGCATCTACCAACAGGGGGCATCTTGGAGTGAAAAACTGTTTTTT. Its translation is CASIYQQGASWSEKLFF.